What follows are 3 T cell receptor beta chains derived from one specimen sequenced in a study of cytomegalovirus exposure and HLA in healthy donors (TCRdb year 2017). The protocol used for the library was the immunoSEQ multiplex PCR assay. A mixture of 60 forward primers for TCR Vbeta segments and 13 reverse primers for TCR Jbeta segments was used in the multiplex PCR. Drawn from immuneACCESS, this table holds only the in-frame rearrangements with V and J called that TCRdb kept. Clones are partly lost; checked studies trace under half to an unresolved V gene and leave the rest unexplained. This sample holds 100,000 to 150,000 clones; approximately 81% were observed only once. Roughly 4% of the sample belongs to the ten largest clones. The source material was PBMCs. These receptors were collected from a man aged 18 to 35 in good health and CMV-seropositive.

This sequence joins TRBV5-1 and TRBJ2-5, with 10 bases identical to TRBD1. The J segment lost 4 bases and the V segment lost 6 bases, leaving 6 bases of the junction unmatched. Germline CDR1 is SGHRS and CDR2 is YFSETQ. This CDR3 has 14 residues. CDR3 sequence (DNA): TGCGCCAGCACTCCGACAGGGGGCGGAGAGACCCAGTACTTC. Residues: CASTPTGGGETQYF.

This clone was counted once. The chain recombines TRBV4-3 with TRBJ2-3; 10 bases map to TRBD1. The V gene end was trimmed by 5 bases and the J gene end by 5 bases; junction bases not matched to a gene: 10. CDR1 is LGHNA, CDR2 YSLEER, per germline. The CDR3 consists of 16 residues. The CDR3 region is CASSSRQGAVVDTQYF. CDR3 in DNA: TGCGCCAGCAGCTCCCGACAGGGGGCGGTTGTAGATACGCAGTATTTT.

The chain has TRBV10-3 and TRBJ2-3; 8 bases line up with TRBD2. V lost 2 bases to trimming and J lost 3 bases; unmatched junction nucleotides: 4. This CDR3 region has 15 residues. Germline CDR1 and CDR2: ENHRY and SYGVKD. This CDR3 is CAISEIAGFTDTQYF. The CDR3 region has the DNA TGTGCCATCAGTGAGATAGCGGGGTTTACAGATACGCAGTATTTT.